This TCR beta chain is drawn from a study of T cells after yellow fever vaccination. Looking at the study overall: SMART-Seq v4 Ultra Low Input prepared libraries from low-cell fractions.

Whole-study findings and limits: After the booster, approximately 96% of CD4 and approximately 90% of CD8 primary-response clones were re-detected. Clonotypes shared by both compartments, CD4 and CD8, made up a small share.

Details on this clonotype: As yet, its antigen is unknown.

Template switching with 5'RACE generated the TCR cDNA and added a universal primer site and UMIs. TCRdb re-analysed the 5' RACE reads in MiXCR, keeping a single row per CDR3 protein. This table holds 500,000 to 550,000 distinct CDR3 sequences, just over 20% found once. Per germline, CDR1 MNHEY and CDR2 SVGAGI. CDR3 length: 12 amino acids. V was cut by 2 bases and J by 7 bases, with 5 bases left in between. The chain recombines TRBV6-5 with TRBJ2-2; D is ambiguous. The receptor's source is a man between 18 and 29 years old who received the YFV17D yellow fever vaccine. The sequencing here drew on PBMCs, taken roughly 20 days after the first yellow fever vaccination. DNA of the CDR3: TGTGCCAGCAGTTACGGTTTCGGGGAGCTGTTTTTT. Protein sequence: CASSYGFGELFF.